This entry lists 30 T cell receptor beta chains sequenced from one sample in a study of blood T cell repertoires in COVID-19 (dated by TCRdb to 2020 to 2021). The library was made by the immunoSEQ multiplex PCR assay. The table was pulled from immuneACCESS by TCRdb, which kept in-frame rearrangements only. Such tables lose some clones; where checked, under half of the loss comes from unresolved V genes, and the rest has no known cause. This sample comprises 490,000 or so clones, about 88% of them detected only once. 6.5% to 9.5% of the sample belongs to the ten largest clones. The sample was PBMCs or T cells enriched from blood (not recorded which). Receptors originate from a woman in her sixties or seventies who had recovered from COVID-19.

This rearrangement joins TRBV6-5 to TRBJ2-7; the D gene is possibly TRBD1 (6 bases). The V end lost 6 bases, the J end lost 5 bases, and 11 bases lay between the germline ends. Germline V gene data show CDR1 as MNHEY and CDR2 as SVGAGI. The length of the CDR3 is 12 residues. The CDR3 DNA reads as TGTGCCAGCAGAGAGGCAGGGGACGAGCAGTACGTC. Its protein is CASREAGDEQYV.

In this sample, this clone turned up many times. The rearrangement uses TRBV30 and TRBJ1-2; 9 nucleotides agree with TRBD1. Germline V gene sequence: CDR1 GTSNPN, CDR2 SVGIG (reference sequence). This CDR3 is built from 15 residues. The V gene end was trimmed by 3 bases and the J gene end by 5 bases; junction bases not matched to a gene: 10. The CDR3 DNA reads as TGTGCCTGGAGCCCGGCCGGGACAGGGAGATATGGCTACACCTTC. Amino acid sequence: CAWSPAGTGRYGYTF.

The chain is built from TRBV18 and TRBJ1-4, with 8 bases identical to TRBD1. Trimming at V came to 6 bases and at J to 3 bases, leaving 6 bases not matched to a gene. Germline V gene data show CDR1 as KGHSH and CDR2 as LQKENI. The CDR3 runs to 15 residues. CDR3 sequence reads: CASSSPQGANEKLFF. For the CDR3, the DNA is TGTGCCAGCTCTTCCCCACAGGGGGCTAATGAAAAACTGTTTTTT.

The rearrangement uses TRBV19 and TRBJ2-1, with D possibly matching TRBD2 (5 bases). From germline, CDR1 is LNHDA and CDR2 SQIVND (reference sequence). This CDR3 region has 14 residues. The V end was cut by 7 bases, the J end by 4 bases, with 14 bases between. In nucleotides, the CDR3 is TGTGCCAGTAAACTGGGGAGTGAATACAATGAGCAGTTCTTC. Amino acids: CASKLGSEYNEQFF. Together with reference TRBV19 and TRBJ2-1, the CDR3 gives the full variable domain: DGGITQSPKYLFRKEGQNVTLSCEQNLNHDAMYWYRQDPGQGLRLIYYSQIVNDFQKGDIAEGYSVSREKKESFPLTVTSAQKNPTAFYLCASKLGSEYNEQFFGPGTRLTVL.

The CDR3: CASSYDRDTGELFF. The DNA of the CDR3 is TGTGCCAGCAGTTATGACAGGGACACCGGGGAGCTGTTTTTT. The genes are TRBV6-5 and TRBJ2-2; 7 nucleotides agree with TRBD1. CDR1 and CDR2 from the germline V gene are MNHEY and SVGAGI. This CDR3 has 14 amino acids. Germline trimming cut 3 bases from V and 3 bases from J; bases unmatched to any gene: 1.

CDR3 DNA: TGTGCCAGTAGAGGACAGGGGAGCTCTGGGGCCAACGTCCTGACTTTC. Amino acids: CASRGQGSSGANVLTF. The chain recombines TRBV19 with TRBJ2-6, with 9 bases lining up with TRBD1. The CDR3 totals 16 residues. CDR1 is LNHDA, CDR2 SQIVND, per germline (reference sequence). The V segment lost 6 bases and the J segment 0 bases; nucleotides outside the gene matches: 3.

The V gene is TRBV7-9, the J gene TRBJ1-2, with D tentatively TRBD1 (5 bases). This CDR3 comprises 14 residues. Trimming removed 5 bases from V and 7 bases from J, with 17 bases in between. In germline, CDR1 is SEHNR, CDR2 FQNEAQ (reference sequence). This CDR3 reads CASSPSGGVGGYTF. The CDR3 DNA sequence: TGTGCCAGCAGCCCCTCTGGGGGGGTAGGTGGCTACACCTTC.

J is TRBJ2-1 and V is TRBV11-2, with TRBD1 matching 8 bases. Germline V CDR1 and CDR2: SGHAT, FQNNGV. The CDR3 is 16 amino acids. V lost 4 bases and J lost 1; bases outside the gene matches: 6. In DNA, the CDR3 is TGTGCCAGCAGCTCCCGGACAGGGCGGTCCTACAATGAGCAGTTCTTC. Protein sequence: CASSSRTGRSYNEQFF.

This chain joins TRBV19 and TRBJ2-6; 11 bases are a match to TRBD1. There are 17 residues in the CDR3. CDR1 and CDR2 (germline): LNHDA, SQIVND (reference sequence). The V and J ends lost 5 bases and 3 bases, in that order; junction bases with no gene match: 6. CDR3 in DNA: TGTGCCAGTAGTGTCGGACAGGGGGCGCTTGGGGCCAACGTCCTGACTTTC. Translating it yields CASSVGQGALGANVLTF.

This clone was counted between two and nine times. The chain couples TRBV6-2 or TRBV6-3 to TRBJ2-7; D may be TRBD2 (5 bases). Germline CDR1 reads MNHEY; CDR2 reads SVGEGT. The V end was cut by 2 bases, the J end by 9 bases, with 17 bases between. The CDR3 has 14 amino acids. The CDR3 DNA reads as TGTGCCAGCAGTTACCCCTTGGACTTTCCCGGGCAGTACGTC. Protein product: CASSYPLDFPGQYV.

The rearrangement uses TRBV29-1 and TRBJ1-2; 7 positions agree with TRBD1. The CDR3 loop spans 13 amino acids. The V gene's germline CDR1 is SQVTM and CDR2 ANQGSEA. Germline trimming cut 5 bases from V and 2 bases from J; bases unmatched to any gene: 5. CDR3 protein: CSVRDSGNYGYTF. The CDR3 region has the DNA TGCAGCGTTAGGGACAGTGGGAACTATGGCTACACCTTC.

The chain carries TRBV28 and TRBJ1-1; D possibly corresponds to TRBD1 (5 bases). Between the trimmed V and J ends, which lost 3 bases and 11 bases, there was a span of 19 bases. In germline, CDR1 is MDHEN, CDR2 SYDVKM. There are 14 residues in the CDR3. CDR3: CASSFLLGGVGAFF. The CDR3 DNA follows: TGTGCCAGCAGTTTCCTTCTGGGAGGGGTTGGTGCTTTCTTT.

The rearrangement uses TRBV2 and TRBJ2-2; the D is unclear. Trimming shortened V by 3 bases and J by 0 bases, and 8 bases separated the two germline ends. The germline CDR1 and CDR2 sequences are SNHLY and FYNNEI. The CDR3 covers 15 residues. The CDR3 spells CASSDSLANTGELFF. The CDR3 DNA reads as TGTGCCAGCAGTGATAGTCTGGCGAACACCGGGGAGCTGTTTTTT.

The V and J genes are TRBV18 and TRBJ1-3; D call uncertain. Germline V gene lookup returns CDR1 KGHSH and CDR2 LQKENI. Trimming took off 2 bases at V and 6 bases at J, with 11 bases between the two ends. The CDR3 length is 14 residues. Here the CDR3 reads CASSPTSFENTIYF. The CDR3 nucleotides are TGTGCCAGCTCACCAACCAGTTTCGAAAACACCATATATTTT.

The gene calls are TRBV18 and TRBJ1-6, with TRBD1 identical over 10 bases. The CDR3 is made up of 15 amino acids. V dropped 3 bases and J dropped 5; count of bases not matched to a gene: 1. Germline assignment: CDR1 KGHSH and CDR2 LQKENI. CDR3 nucleotides: TGTGCCAGCTCACCCGGGACAGGGGATAATTCACCCCTCCACTTT. This encodes CASSPGTGDNSPLHF.

The genes are TRBV5-1 and TRBJ2-3, with D perhaps matching TRBD2 (5 bases). CDR1 is SGHRS and CDR2 is YFSETQ in the germline V gene. Between the trimmed V and J ends, which lost 3 bases and 3 bases, there was a span of 17 bases. The CDR3 spans 16 residues. The CDR3 protein is CASSWGAGWGTDTQYF. Here the CDR3 DNA reads TGCGCCAGCAGCTGGGGTGCGGGCTGGGGAACAGATACGCAGTATTTT.

The chain recombines TRBV19 with TRBJ1-1; 8 bases are shared with TRBD1. V was clipped by 1 base and J by 0 bases; unmatched bases: 10. This CDR3 comprises 18 residues. Germline V lookup: CDR1 LNHDA, CDR2 SQIVND (reference sequence). DNA of the CDR3: TGTGCCAGTAGTATAGGGTCAGGGGGCCCTGTCATGAACACTGAAGCTTTCTTT. This gives the protein CASSIGSGGPVMNTEAFF. The whole variable domain, remainder taken from reference TRBV19 and TRBJ1-1, is DGGITQSPKYLFRKEGQNVTLSCEQNLNHDAMYWYRQDPGQGLRLIYYSQIVNDFQKGDIAEGYSVSREKKESFPLTVTSAQKNPTAFYLCASSIGSGGPVMNTEAFFGQGTRLTVV.

The chain employs TRBV4-2 and TRBJ1-1, with 11 bases fitting TRBD1. V gave up 2 bases and J gave up 7 bases; unmatched junction bases: 6. The CDR3 totals 15 residues. Germline V gives CDR1 LGHNA, CDR2 YNFKEQ. CDR3 sequence reads: CASSQSGQGADEAFF. Here the CDR3 DNA reads TGTGCCAGCAGCCAATCCGGACAGGGGGCAGATGAAGCTTTCTTT.

A remark on this clone: The sample has other DNA sequences that encode this CDR3 too. The CDR3 coding sequence is TGCGCCAGCAGCAGGACAGGGGGCACAGATACGCAGTATTTT. It encodes CASSRTGGTDTQYF. This chain links TRBV5-1 with TRBJ2-3; TRBD1 aligns across 9 bases. This CDR3 is built from 14 residues. Germline CDR1 SGHRS, CDR2 YFSETQ. V lost 4 bases and J lost 1; bases outside the gene matches: 1.

The genes are TRBV9 and TRBJ1-5, with TRBD1 identical over 8 bases. Trimming cost V 2 bases and J 4 bases; bases outside gene matches: 5. This CDR3 is 15 amino acids long. Germline lookup yields CDR1 SGDLS and CDR2 YYNGEE. The CDR3 spells CASSVGGQANQPQHF. The CDR3 DNA follows: TGTGCCAGCAGCGTTGGGGGACAGGCAAATCAGCCCCAGCATTTT.

The chain carries TRBV6-6 and TRBJ2-1; 7 bases are a match to TRBD2. Per the germline V gene, CDR1 is MNHNY and CDR2 is SVGAGI (reference sequence). The CDR3 totals 14 residues. The V gene end was trimmed by 7 bases and the J gene end by 3 bases; junction bases not matched to a gene: 6. This chain's CDR3 is CASILTGGYNEQFF. The CDR3 DNA reads as TGTGCCAGCATCCTCACGGGGGGCTACAATGAGCAGTTCTTC.

V usage is TRBV4-1 and J usage is TRBJ1-6, with D possibly TRBD1 on 6 matching bases. Trimming removed 4 bases at V and 7 bases at J, with 11 bases between. The length of the CDR3 is 14 residues. Per the germline V gene, CDR1 is MGHRA and CDR2 is YSYEKL. CDR3 in DNA: TGCGCCAGCAGCCGCGGACAGACCAATTCACCCCTCCACTTT. Its protein product is CASSRGQTNSPLHF.

The chain uses TRBV13 and TRBJ2-5; 11 nucleotides line up with TRBD1. Germline CDR1 reads PRHDT; CDR2 reads FYEKMQ (reference sequence). V lost 5 bases to trimming and J lost 7 bases; unmatched junction nucleotides: 12. CDR3 length: 16 residues. The CDR3: CASSGRDRGYYRTQYF. In nucleotides, the CDR3 is TGTGCCAGCAGCGGAAGGGACAGGGGGTACTATCGGACCCAGTACTTC.

V is TRBV12-3 or TRBV12-4 and J is TRBJ1-1, with D maybe TRBD1 (6 bases). The CDR3 loop spans 13 amino acids. V lost 4 bases, J lost 6 bases, and 12 bases lay in between. CDR3 protein: CASSWGPGAEAFF. The CDR3 DNA is TGTGCCAGCAGTTGGGGGCCAGGGGCTGAAGCTTTCTTT.

V gene TRBV3-1 (or the pseudogene TRBV3-2) combines with J gene TRBJ2-5, with TRBD2 identical over 10 bases. The CDR3 consists of 16 residues. Germline CDR1 and CDR2: LGHDT and YNNKEL (reference sequence). V was pared by 2 bases and J by 5 bases, with 8 bases of the junction left unmatched. CDR3: CASSQSTSGVGETQYF. The CDR3 nucleotides read TGTGCCAGCAGCCAATCAACTAGCGGGGTGGGGGAGACCCAGTACTTC.

The chain is built from TRBV6-5 and TRBJ1-2; D might be TRBD1 (6 bases). V was shortened by 5 bases and J by 8 bases, with 18 bases between the two germline ends. The CDR3 runs to 14 residues. CDR1 and CDR2 (germline): MNHEY, SVGAGI. CDR3 in DNA: TGTGCCAGCAGTCCCGCGCAGGGGTTGAGGGGCTACACCTTC. It specifies CASSPAQGLRGYTF.

The rearrangement uses TRBV5-4 and TRBJ1-3, with 8 bases that match TRBD1. Germline trimming cut 4 bases from V and 0 bases from J; bases unmatched to any gene: 9. CDR3 length: 17 residues. Germline assignment: CDR1 SGHNT and CDR2 YYREEE (reference sequence). Here the CDR3 DNA reads TGTGCCAGCAGCCCTACAGGGGGATCTTACTCTGGAAACACCATATATTTT. Translation: CASSPTGGSYSGNTIYF. The variable domain in full, with the rest retrieved from reference TRBV5-4 and TRBJ1-3, is ETGVTQSPTHLIKTRGQQVTLRCSSQSGHNTVSWYQQALGQGPQFIFQYYREEENGRGNFPPRFSGLQFPNYSSELNVNALELDDSALYLCASSPTGGSYSGNTIYFGEGSWLTVV.

Of note for this clone: Other DNA sequences from this sample encode an identical CDR3 as well. This chain connects TRBV6-5 to TRBJ1-2, with TRBD1 matching over 8 bases. V trimming: 6 bases; J trimming: 4 bases; junction bases outside the gene matches: 7. The CDR3 is 14 residues long. Germline V lookup: CDR1 MNHEY, CDR2 SVGAGI. The CDR3 nucleotides read TGTGCCAGCAGCCCGGGACAGGAGGTCTATGGCTACACCTTC. Residues: CASSPGQEVYGYTF.

The chain uses TRBV25-1 and TRBJ1-4; no clear D gene. Trimming shortened V by 6 bases and J by 7 bases, and 12 bases separated the two germline ends. CDR3 size: 13 residues. CDR1 MGHDK and CDR2 SYGVNS come from the germline V gene. The CDR3 loop is CASSAGLGEKLFF. In DNA form, the CDR3 reads TGTGCCAGCAGCGCGGGGTTAGGTGAAAAACTGTTTTTT.

This clone was observed once. The chain employs TRBV11-2 and TRBJ1-1, with 7 bases identical to TRBD1. The CDR3 is 17 amino acids. Germline lookup yields CDR1 SGHAT and CDR2 FQNNGV. The V and J ends lost 1 base and 0 bases, in that order; junction bases with no gene match: 8. The CDR3 DNA sequence: TGTGCCAGCAGCTTAGGAACCGAGAGGGGGCTGAACACTGAAGCTTTCTTT. Translating it yields CASSLGTERGLNTEAFF. The complete variable domain, with remaining parts taken from reference TRBV11-2 and TRBJ1-1, reads EAGVAQSPRYKIIEKRQSVAFWCNPISGHATLYWYQQILGQGPKLLIQFQNNGVVDDSQLPKDRFSAERLKGVDSTLKIQPAKLEDSAVYLCASSLGTERGLNTEAFFGQGTRLTVV.